This T cell receptor (beta chain) was recovered during a study of T-cell reconstitution after alpha-beta-depleted transplantation in children. About this clonotype: Antigen: not known.

Construction of the TCRbeta library involved unique molecular identifiers. TCRdb fed the PCR reads into MiXCR, producing one record per CDR3 protein. The sample yields about 980,000 distinct CDR3 sequences, about 26% seen once. Study outcomes and limitations: Expanded graft clones numbering several hundred reportedly gave rise to alpha-beta T cells about two months after transplant.

Deletions cut 5 bases from V and 6 bases from J, with 15 bases between. The CDR3 contains 14 residues. Germline CDR1 and CDR2: SGHVS and FQNEAQ. The input for sequencing was PBMCs, mostly from graft donor cells, taken 360 days after TCRalphabeta/CD19-depleted stem cell transplant. The chain carries TRBV7-8 and TRBJ2-3; no clear D gene. The TCR was taken from a boy under two years old who had a stem cell transplant for SCID, so the T cells may come from the graft donor. CDR3 protein: CASSVVRAEDTQYF. DNA of the CDR3: TGTGCCAGCAGCGTGGTTCGGGCGGAGGATACGCAGTATTTT. Complete variable domain (other parts from reference TRBV7-8 and TRBJ2-3): GAGVSQSPRYKVAKRGQDVALRCDPISGHVSLFWYQQALGQGPEFLTYFQNEAQLDKSGLPSDRFFAERPEGSVSTLKIQRTQQEDSAVYLCASSVVRAEDTQYFGPGTRLTVL.